What follows are 26 T cell receptor beta chains derived from one specimen sequenced in a study of early T cells in non-severe SARS-CoV-2 infection. Using its own MiXCR run on the 5' RACE reads, TCRdb lists one record per CDR3 protein. The data contain more than 90,000 distinct CDR3 sequences, under 15% of them singletons. Sequencing was done on a sample of whole blood. These receptors were collected from an adult who was a healthcare worker with PCR-confirmed SARS-CoV-2 infection or an uninfected control (not recorded which).

This clonotype was seen ten or more times. The V call is TRBV18, the J call TRBJ2-3; a possible D gene is TRBD2 (5 bases). There are 12 residues in the CDR3. The germline CDR1 and CDR2 sequences are KGHSH and LQKENI. V was shortened by 6 bases and J by 4 bases, with 8 bases between the two germline ends. CDR3 loop: CASSSESDTQYF. The CDR3 DNA follows: TGTGCCAGCTCTAGCGAATCAGATACGCAGTATTTT.

This chain connects TRBV27 to TRBJ2-2, with D possibly matching TRBD1 (5 bases). V gave up 5 bases and J gave up 7 bases, with 17 bases separating them. Germline lookup yields CDR1 MNHEY and CDR2 SMNVEV (reference sequence). The CDR3 spans 15 residues. CDR3 region: CASSNIAQGVGELFF. Written as DNA, the CDR3 is TGTGCCAGCAGTAATATCGCGCAGGGTGTCGGGGAGCTGTTTTTT.

CDR3 in DNA: TGTGCCAGCAGTCTAACCTTAGGAGCTGAAGCTTTCTTT. It translates to CASSLTLGAEAFF. The rearrangement joins TRBV28 to TRBJ1-1, with D hard to call. V lost 5 bases, J lost 6 bases, and 13 bases lay in between. The CDR3 sequence is 13 residues long. Germline V gives CDR1 MDHEN, CDR2 SYDVKM.

This clonotype was recorded many times. The chain joins TRBV20-1 to TRBJ2-5, with no clear D. Germline V lookup: CDR1 DFQATT, CDR2 SNEGSKA (reference sequence). The CDR3 is made up of 13 amino acids. V lost 5 bases to trimming and J lost 9 bases, with 19 bases between them. This CDR3 is CSAPTGQTRSQYF. Here the CDR3 DNA reads TGCAGTGCTCCTACCGGGCAGACACGCTCCCAGTACTTC.

The chain couples TRBV6-1 to TRBJ2-7, with 8 bases that match TRBD1. The CDR3 totals 15 residues. CDR1 is MNHNS and CDR2 is SASEGT in the germline V gene. Trimming at V came to 6 bases and at J to 6 bases, leaving 13 bases not matched to a gene. Here the CDR3 DNA reads TGTGCCAGCAGCCGAGACAGGGGATCTGTCTCCGAGCAGTACTTC. Protein: CASSRDRGSVSEQYF.

With respect to this clonotype: One junction end disagrees with the germline gene, perhaps due to a read error. The chain uses TRBV10-2 and TRBJ2-5; 8 bases fit TRBD2. In germline, CDR1 is WSHSY, CDR2 SAAADI. CDR3 size: 15 residues. CDR3: CASREKRGSQETQYF. The CDR3 DNA reads as TGCGCCAGCCGTGAAAAGCGGGGGTCCCAAGAGACCCAGTACTTC.

The chain couples TRBV6-1 to TRBJ1-1; D call uncertain. The CDR3 is made up of 13 amino acids. Germline V gene lookup returns CDR1 MNHNS and CDR2 SASEGT. The germline V and J ends were trimmed by 4 bases and 1 base, with 7 bases remaining between them. Written as DNA, the CDR3 is TGTGCCAGCAGTGTAGTGGAGAACACTGAAGCTTTCTTT. Protein: CASSVVENTEAFF.

V and J are TRBV15 and TRBJ2-2; 8 bases align to TRBD1. The V gene's germline CDR1 is LNHNV and CDR2 YYDKDF (reference sequence). Germline trimming cut 2 bases from V and 0 bases from J; bases unmatched to any gene: 5. This CDR3 spans 17 amino acids. The CDR3 nucleotides read TGTGCCACCAGCAGATGGGGACAGGTCGCGAACACCGGGGAGCTGTTTTTT. Amino acids: CATSRWGQVANTGELFF.

Only a few counts were recorded for this clonotype. The chain is built from TRBV11-2 and TRBJ2-5; 9 bases match TRBD1. J lost 5 bases, V lost 5 bases, and 12 bases had no gene match. The CDR3 is 16 residues long. Germline V lookup: CDR1 SGHAT, CDR2 FQNNGV. In DNA, the CDR3 is TGTGCCAGCAGCCGCTACAGGGGGCGTTCTACCGAGACCCAGTACTTC. Encoded protein: CASSRYRGRSTETQYF.

This clonotype appeared a few times. The chain uses TRBV27 and TRBJ1-2, with 7 bases aligning to TRBD1. From germline, CDR1 is MNHEY and CDR2 SMNVEV (reference sequence). Trimming took 5 bases from V and 2 from J; bases not matched to a gene: 5. The CDR3 length is 14 residues. CDR3 DNA: TGTGCCAGCAGTCCATGGGACAGCAACTATGGCTACACCTTC. As protein: CASSPWDSNYGYTF.

This clonotype was seen only a few times. The chain uses TRBV5-5 and TRBJ2-7; D gene unclear. Germline V lookup: CDR1 SGHKS, CDR2 YYEKEE (reference sequence). This CDR3 spans 12 amino acids. V shed 5 bases and J shed 3 bases, with 9 bases lying between them. CDR3 in DNA: TGTGCCAGCAGTCTTGATTACTACGAGCAGTACTTC. It specifies CASSLDYYEQYF.

This chain links TRBV28 with TRBJ1-1; D unresolved. This CDR3 has 15 amino acids. Per germline, CDR1 MDHEN and CDR2 SYDVKM. Deletions cut 3 bases from V and 7 bases from J, with 18 bases between. CDR3 amino acids: CASSFGFGSMGEAFF. CDR3 DNA sequence: TGTGCCAGCAGTTTCGGTTTCGGCAGCATGGGTGAAGCTTTCTTT.

J is TRBJ2-3 and V is TRBV11-2, with a weak D call TRBD2 (5 bases). The CDR3 consists of 13 residues. CDR1 is SGHAT, CDR2 FQNNGV, per germline. Trimming left V 5 bases short and J 5 bases short, with 11 bases between. CDR3 in amino acids: CASSPAGVDTQYF. The CDR3 DNA is TGTGCCAGCAGCCCGGCGGGCGTAGATACGCAGTATTTT.

This clonotype was detected many times. The chain joins TRBV28 to TRBJ1-2, with 7 nucleotides matching TRBD1. Germline V gene data show CDR1 as MDHEN and CDR2 as SYDVKM. The CDR3 has 13 residues. J lost 3 bases, V lost 7 bases, and 5 bases had no gene match. The chain's CDR3 is CASNSGTDYGYTF. In DNA form, the CDR3 reads TGTGCCAGCAACTCTGGGACAGACTATGGCTACACCTTC.

The chain joins TRBV29-1 to TRBJ1-3; D gene uncertain. The CDR3 covers 13 residues. V shed 5 bases and J shed 1 base, with 9 bases lying between them. Per the germline V gene, CDR1 is SQVTM and CDR2 is ANQGSEA. DNA for the CDR3: TGCAGCGTTAGTGGTTTGTCTGGAAACACCATATATTTT. Encoded protein: CSVSGLSGNTIYF.

The chain recombines TRBV7-6 with TRBJ2-5; the D gene could be TRBD1 or TRBD2 (5 bases each). Trimming removed 4 bases from V and 1 base from J, with 10 bases in between. The CDR3 spans 14 residues. Germline V gene sequence: CDR1 SGHVS, CDR2 FNYEAQ. The CDR3 is CASSSGTFQETQYF. In DNA, the CDR3 is TGTGCCAGCAGCTCCGGGACCTTCCAAGAGACCCAGTACTTC.

There are many counts of this clonotype. V usage is TRBV23-1 and J usage is TRBJ2-1, with 8 bases that match TRBD2. TRBV23-1 belongs to the ORF category, with a function that is uncertain. The V segment lost 2 bases and the J segment 4 bases; nucleotides outside the gene matches: 4. The CDR3 is 15 amino acids. CDR3 sequence: CASSQAGGRYNEQFF. Written as DNA, the CDR3 is TGCGCCAGCAGTCAAGCGGGGGGTCGTTACAATGAGCAGTTCTTC.

The V and J genes are TRBV24-1 and TRBJ2-2; no reliable D call. The length of the CDR3 is 13 residues. The germline CDR1 and CDR2 sequences are KGHDR and SFDVKD. The V gene lost 8 bases and the J gene lost 1 base, with 7 bases spanning the gap. The CDR3 DNA follows: TGTGCCACCAAAGCAGAGAACACCGGGGAGCTGTTTTTT. This translates into CATKAENTGELFF.

This clonotype was seen only a few times. The chain is built from TRBV29-1 and TRBJ2-7; TRBD1 aligns across 8 bases. The germline V gene encodes CDR1 SQVTM and CDR2 ANQGSEA. The CDR3 sequence is 12 residues long. The ends lost 6 bases at V and 7 bases at J; junction bases unmatched: 8. CDR3 loop: CSVARGLGEQYF. CDR3 DNA sequence: TGCAGCGTAGCCAGGGGGCTCGGTGAGCAGTACTTC.

About this clonotype: A much larger clone lies a single base off, so this may be a read error. The rearrangement links TRBV12-3 or TRBV12-4 to TRBJ2-1, with D uncertain. The V and J ends lost 3 bases and 6 bases respectively, with 6 bases between them. The CDR3 consists of 12 residues. The CDR3 protein is CASSLCLNEQFF. CDR3 coding DNA: TGTGCCAGCAGTTTGTGCCTCAATGAGCAGTTCTTC.

This clonotype was seen many times. The V gene is TRBV5-5, the J gene TRBJ2-1; D is perhaps TRBD1 or TRBD2 (6 bases each). The V gene lost 2 bases and the J gene lost 2 bases, with 11 bases spanning the gap. This CDR3 has 15 amino acids. CDR1 is SGHKS and CDR2 is YYEKEE in the germline V gene (reference sequence). Written as DNA, the CDR3 is TGTGCCAGCAGCTTTACGGGGGCTACCTACAATGAGCAGTTCTTC. Translating gives CASSFTGATYNEQFF.

This clonotype has ten or more counts. The gene calls are TRBV27 and TRBJ2-5, with 7 bases identical to TRBD1. Per germline, CDR1 MNHEY and CDR2 SMNVEV (reference sequence). The CDR3 contains 18 residues. V lost 3 bases to trimming and J lost 5 bases; unmatched junction nucleotides: 18. The CDR3 coding sequence is TGTGCCAGCAGTTTTACTTTCTCCGGGACAGCGAAGTCGGAGACCCAGTACTTC. Its translation: CASSFTFSGTAKSETQYF.

This chain uses TRBV2 with TRBJ2-7; 10 nucleotides line up with TRBD1. CDR3 length: 13 amino acids. CDR1 is SNHLY and CDR2 is FYNNEI in the germline V gene. The V gene end was trimmed by 10 bases and the J gene end by 6 bases; junction bases not matched to a gene: 9. This CDR3 reads CATVRDRGSEQYF. The CDR3 nucleotides are TGTGCCACTGTCCGGGACAGGGGATCCGAGCAGTACTTC.

This clonotype was detected ten times or more. The V call is TRBV7-2, the J call TRBJ2-7; the D gene could be TRBD1 or TRBD2 (6 bases each). Germline V gene lookup returns CDR1 SGHTA and CDR2 FQGNSA. V was cut by 0 bases and J by 1 base, with 13 bases left in between. The CDR3 has 16 amino acids. CDR3 sequence reads: CASSLARRGLSYEQYF. DNA of the CDR3: TGTGCCAGCAGCTTAGCTCGCCGGGGGCTATCCTACGAGCAGTACTTC.

The V call is TRBV28, the J call TRBJ2-3, with 11 bases that match TRBD1. The germline V gene has CDR1 MDHEN and CDR2 SYDVKM. CDR3 size: 15 residues. Germline trimming cut 4 bases from V and 4 bases from J; bases unmatched to any gene: 4. CDR3 DNA: TGTGCCAGCAGTTCGGGACAGGGGGAGTCAGATACGCAGTATTTT. Protein sequence: CASSSGQGESDTQYF.

The J gene is TRBJ1-4, the V gene TRBV10-2; D might be TRBD1 (5 bases). From germline, CDR1 is WSHSY and CDR2 SAAADI. V was trimmed by 2 bases and J by 8 bases, leaving 6 bases between them. The CDR3 has 12 amino acids. The CDR3 region has the DNA TGCGCCAGCAGTGAGGGGGGGGAAAAACTGTTTTTT. Amino acids: CASSEGGEKLFF.